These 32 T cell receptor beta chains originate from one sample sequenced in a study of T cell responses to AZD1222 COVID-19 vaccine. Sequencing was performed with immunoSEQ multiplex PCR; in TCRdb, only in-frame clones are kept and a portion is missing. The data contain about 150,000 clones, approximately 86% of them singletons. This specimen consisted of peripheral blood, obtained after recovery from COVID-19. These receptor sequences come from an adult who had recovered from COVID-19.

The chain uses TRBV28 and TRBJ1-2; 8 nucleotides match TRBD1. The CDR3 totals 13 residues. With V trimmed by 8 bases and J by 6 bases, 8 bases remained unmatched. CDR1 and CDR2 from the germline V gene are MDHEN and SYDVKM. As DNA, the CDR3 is TGTGCCAGCTATGACAGGGGTAAGAATGGCTACACCTTC. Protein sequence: CASYDRGKNGYTF.

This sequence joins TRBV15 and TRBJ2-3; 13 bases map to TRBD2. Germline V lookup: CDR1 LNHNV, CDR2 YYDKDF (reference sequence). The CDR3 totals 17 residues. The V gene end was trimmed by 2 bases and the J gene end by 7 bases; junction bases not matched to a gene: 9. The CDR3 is CATSRFPGLAGINTQYF. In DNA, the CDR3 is TGTGCCACCAGCAGATTCCCGGGACTAGCGGGGATAAATACGCAGTATTTT.

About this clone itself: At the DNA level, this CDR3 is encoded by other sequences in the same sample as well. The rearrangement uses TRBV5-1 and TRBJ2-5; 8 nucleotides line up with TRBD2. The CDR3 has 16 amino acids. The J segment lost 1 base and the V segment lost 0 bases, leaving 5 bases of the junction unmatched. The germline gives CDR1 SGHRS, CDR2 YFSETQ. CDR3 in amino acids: CASSLGSGSFQETQYF. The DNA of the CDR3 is TGCGCCAGCAGCTTGGGGAGCGGGAGTTTCCAAGAGACCCAGTACTTC.

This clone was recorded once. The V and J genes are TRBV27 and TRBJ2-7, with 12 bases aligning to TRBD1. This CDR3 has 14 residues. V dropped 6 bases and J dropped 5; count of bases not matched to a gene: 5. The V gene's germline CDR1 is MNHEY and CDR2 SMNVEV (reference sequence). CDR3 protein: CASSLRDRGHEQYF. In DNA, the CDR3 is TGTGCCAGCAGCCTCCGGGACAGGGGGCACGAGCAGTACTTC.

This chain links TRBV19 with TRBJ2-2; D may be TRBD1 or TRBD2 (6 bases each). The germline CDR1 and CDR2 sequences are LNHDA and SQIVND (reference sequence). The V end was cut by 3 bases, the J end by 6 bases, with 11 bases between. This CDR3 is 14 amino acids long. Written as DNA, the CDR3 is TGTGCCAGTAGTATGTTTGGGGGGCCCGGGGAGCTGTTTTTT. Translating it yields CASSMFGGPGELFF.

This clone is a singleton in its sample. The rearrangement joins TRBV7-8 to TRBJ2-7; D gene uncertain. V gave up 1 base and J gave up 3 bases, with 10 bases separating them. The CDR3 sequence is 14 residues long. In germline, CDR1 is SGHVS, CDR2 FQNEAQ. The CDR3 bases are TGTGCCAGCAGCTTAGGACGGTTCGGCTACGAGCAGTACTTC. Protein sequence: CASSLGRFGYEQYF.

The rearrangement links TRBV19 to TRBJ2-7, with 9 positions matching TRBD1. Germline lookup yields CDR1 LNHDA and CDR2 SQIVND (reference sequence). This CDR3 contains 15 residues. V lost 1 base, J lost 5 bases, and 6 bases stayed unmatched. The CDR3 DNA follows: TGTGCCAGTAGTATAGCCGGGACAGGGCGGGACGAGCAGTACTTC. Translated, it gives CASSIAGTGRDEQYF.

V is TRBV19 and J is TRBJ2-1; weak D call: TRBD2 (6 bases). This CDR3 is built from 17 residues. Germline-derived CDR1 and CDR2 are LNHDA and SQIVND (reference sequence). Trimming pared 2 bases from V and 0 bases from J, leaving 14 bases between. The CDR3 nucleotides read TGTGCCAGTAGTATAAGGGGACTGACAAGCTCCTACAATGAGCAGTTCTTC. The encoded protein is CASSIRGLTSSYNEQFF.

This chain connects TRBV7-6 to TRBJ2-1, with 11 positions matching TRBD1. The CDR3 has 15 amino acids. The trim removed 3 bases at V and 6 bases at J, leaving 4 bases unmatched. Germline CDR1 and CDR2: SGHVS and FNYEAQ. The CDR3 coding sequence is TGTGCCAGCAGCTTCGGACAGGGGGCCGGCAATGAGCAGTTCTTC. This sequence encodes CASSFGQGAGNEQFF.

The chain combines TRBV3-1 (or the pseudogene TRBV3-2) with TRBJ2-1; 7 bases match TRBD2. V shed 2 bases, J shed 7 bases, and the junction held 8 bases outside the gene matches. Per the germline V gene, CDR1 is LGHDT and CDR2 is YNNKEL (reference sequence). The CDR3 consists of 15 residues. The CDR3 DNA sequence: TGTGCCAGCAGCCAATCCGGGACTAAGGGAAATGAGCAGTTCTTC. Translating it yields CASSQSGTKGNEQFF.

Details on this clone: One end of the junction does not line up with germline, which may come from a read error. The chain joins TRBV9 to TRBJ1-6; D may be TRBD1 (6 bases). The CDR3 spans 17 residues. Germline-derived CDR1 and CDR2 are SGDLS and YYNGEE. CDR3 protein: CASSVTTQGSHNSPLHF. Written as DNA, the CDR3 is TGTGCCAGCAGCGTAACCACACAGGGCTCCCATAATTCACCCCTCCACTTT.

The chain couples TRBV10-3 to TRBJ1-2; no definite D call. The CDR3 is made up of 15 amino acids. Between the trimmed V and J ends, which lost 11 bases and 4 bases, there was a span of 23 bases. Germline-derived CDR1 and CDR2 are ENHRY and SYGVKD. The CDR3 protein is CAVRASGRSIYGYTF. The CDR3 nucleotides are TGTGCCGTCCGAGCTTCTGGACGGAGCATCTATGGCTACACCTTC.

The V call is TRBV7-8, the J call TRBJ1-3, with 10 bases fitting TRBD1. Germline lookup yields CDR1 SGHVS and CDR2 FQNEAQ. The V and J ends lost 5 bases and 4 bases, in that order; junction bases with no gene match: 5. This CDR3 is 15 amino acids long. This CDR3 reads CASSETGGAGNTIYF. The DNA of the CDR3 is TGTGCCAGCAGCGAGACAGGGGGCGCCGGAAACACCATATATTTT.

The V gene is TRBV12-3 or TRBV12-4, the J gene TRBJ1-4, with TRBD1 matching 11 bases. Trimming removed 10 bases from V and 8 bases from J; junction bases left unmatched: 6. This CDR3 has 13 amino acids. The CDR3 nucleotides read TGTGCCATCTCGGACAGGGGGCAGGAAAAACTGTTTTTT. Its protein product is CAISDRGQEKLFF.

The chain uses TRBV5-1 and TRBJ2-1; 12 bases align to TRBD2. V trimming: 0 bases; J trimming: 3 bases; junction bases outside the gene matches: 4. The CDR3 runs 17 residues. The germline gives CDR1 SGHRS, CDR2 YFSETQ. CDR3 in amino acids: CASSLGGTSGYYNEQFF. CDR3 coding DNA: TGCGCCAGCAGCTTGGGCGGGACTAGCGGGTACTACAATGAGCAGTTCTTC.

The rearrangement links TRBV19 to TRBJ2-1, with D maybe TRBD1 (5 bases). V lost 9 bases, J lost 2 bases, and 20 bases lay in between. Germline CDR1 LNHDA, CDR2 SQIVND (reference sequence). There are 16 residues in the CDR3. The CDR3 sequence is CASPPSDRETYNEQFF. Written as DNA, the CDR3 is TGTGCCAGCCCTCCCAGTGACAGAGAAACCTACAATGAGCAGTTCTTC.

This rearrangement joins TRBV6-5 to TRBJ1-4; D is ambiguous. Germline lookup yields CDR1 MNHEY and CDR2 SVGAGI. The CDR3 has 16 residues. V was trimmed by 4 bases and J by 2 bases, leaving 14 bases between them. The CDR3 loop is CASSSLSGKTNEKLFF. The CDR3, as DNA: TGTGCCAGCAGTTCGCTAAGTGGGAAGACTAATGAAAAACTGTTTTTT.

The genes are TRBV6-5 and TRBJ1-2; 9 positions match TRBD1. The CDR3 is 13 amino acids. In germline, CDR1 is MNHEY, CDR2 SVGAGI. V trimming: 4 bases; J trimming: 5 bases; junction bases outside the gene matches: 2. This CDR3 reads CASSSQGAYGYTF. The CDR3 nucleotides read TGTGCCAGCAGTTCACAGGGGGCGTATGGCTACACCTTC.

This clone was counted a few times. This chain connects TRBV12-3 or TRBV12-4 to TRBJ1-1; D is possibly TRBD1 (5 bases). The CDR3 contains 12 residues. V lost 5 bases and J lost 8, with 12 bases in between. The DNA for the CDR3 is TGTGCCAGCAGTCCCGACAGCTCCGAAGCTTTCTTT. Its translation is CASSPDSSEAFF.

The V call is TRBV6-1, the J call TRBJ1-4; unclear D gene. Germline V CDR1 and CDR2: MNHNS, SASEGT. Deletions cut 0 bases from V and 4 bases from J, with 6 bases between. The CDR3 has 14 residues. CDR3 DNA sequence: TGTGCCAGCAGTGAAGCGCCCCTTAATGAAAAACTGTTTTTT. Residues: CASSEAPLNEKLFF.

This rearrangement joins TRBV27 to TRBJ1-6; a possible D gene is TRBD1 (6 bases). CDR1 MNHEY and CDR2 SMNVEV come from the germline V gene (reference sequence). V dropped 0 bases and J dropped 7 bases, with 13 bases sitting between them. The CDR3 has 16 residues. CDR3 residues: CASSLSGRGVNSPLHF. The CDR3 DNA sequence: TGTGCCAGCAGTTTATCAGGGAGGGGGGTCAATTCACCCCTCCACTTT.

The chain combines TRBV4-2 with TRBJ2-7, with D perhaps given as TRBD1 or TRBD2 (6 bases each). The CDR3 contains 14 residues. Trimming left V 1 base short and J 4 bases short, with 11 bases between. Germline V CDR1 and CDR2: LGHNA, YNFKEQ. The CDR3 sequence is CASSQAGGPYEQYF. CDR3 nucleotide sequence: TGTGCCAGCAGCCAAGCTGGGGGGCCTTACGAGCAGTACTTC.

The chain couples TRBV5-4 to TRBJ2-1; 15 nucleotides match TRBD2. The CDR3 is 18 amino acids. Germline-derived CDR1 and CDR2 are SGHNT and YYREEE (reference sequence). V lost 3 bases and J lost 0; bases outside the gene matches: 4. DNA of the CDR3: TGTGCCAGCAGCTCGGGACTAGCGGGAGGAGGCTCCTACAATGAGCAGTTCTTC. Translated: CASSSGLAGGGSYNEQFF. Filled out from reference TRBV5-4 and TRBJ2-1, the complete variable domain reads ETGVTQSPTHLIKTRGQQVTLRCSSQSGHNTVSWYQQALGQGPQFIFQYYREEENGRGNFPPRFSGLQFPNYSSELNVNALELDDSALYLCASSSGLAGGGSYNEQFFGPGTRLTVL.

The CDR3 DNA is TGTGCCAGCAGCGCGGGACTAGCGGGCCCAGGCATCACCTACGAGCAGTACTTC. Amino acids: CASSAGLAGPGITYEQYF. The genes are TRBV9 and TRBJ2-7; 12 bases fit TRBD2. The CDR3 contains 18 residues. J lost 2 bases, V lost 3 bases, and 12 bases had no gene match. The germline V gene has CDR1 SGDLS and CDR2 YYNGEE.

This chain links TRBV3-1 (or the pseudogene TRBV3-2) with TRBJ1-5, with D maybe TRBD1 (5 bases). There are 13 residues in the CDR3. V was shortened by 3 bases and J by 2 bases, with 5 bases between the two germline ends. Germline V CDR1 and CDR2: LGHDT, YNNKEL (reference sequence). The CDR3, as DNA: TGTGCCAGCAGCCAGGGGGGCAATCAGCCCCAGCATTTT. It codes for CASSQGGNQPQHF.

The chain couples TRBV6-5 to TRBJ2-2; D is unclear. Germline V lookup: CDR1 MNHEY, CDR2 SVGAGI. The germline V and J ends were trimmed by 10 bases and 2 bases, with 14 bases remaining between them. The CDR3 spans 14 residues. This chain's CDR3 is CANRWNSNTGELFF. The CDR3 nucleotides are TGTGCCAATCGGTGGAACAGCAACACCGGGGAGCTGTTTTTT.

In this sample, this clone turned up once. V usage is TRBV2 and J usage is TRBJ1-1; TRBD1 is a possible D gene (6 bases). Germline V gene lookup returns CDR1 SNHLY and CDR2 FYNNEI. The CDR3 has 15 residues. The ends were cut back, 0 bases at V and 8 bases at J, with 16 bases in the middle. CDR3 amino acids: CASSEAAWGAGEAFF. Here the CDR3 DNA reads TGTGCCAGCAGTGAAGCTGCGTGGGGGGCCGGGGAAGCTTTCTTT. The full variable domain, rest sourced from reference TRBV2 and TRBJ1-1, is EPEVTQTPSHQVTQMGQEVILRCVPISNHLYFYWYRQILGQKVEFLVSFYNNEISEKSEIFDDQFSVERPDGSNFTLKIRSTKLEDSAMYFCASSEAAWGAGEAFFGQGTRLTVV.

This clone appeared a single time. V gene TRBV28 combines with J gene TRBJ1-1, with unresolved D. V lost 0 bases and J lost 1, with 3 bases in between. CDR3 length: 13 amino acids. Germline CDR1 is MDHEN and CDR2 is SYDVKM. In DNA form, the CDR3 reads TGTGCCAGCAGTTTATGGGCGAACACTGAAGCTTTCTTT. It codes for CASSLWANTEAFF.

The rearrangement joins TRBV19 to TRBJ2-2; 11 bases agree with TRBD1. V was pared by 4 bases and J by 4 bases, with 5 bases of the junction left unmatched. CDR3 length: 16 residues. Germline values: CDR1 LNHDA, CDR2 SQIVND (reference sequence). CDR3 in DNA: TGTGCCAGTAGTACCCGTGGGACAGGGGGCACCGGGGAGCTGTTTTTT. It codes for CASSTRGTGGTGELFF.

CDR3 bases: TGTGCCAGCAGTCCAGCCGGGACTAGTGACGAGACCCAGTACTTC. Its translation: CASSPAGTSDETQYF. The chain uses TRBV28 and TRBJ2-5, with 8 bases lining up with TRBD2. Per the germline V gene, CDR1 is MDHEN and CDR2 is SYDVKM. This CDR3 is 15 amino acids long. J gave up 5 bases and V 5 bases, and 10 bases lay outside the gene matches.

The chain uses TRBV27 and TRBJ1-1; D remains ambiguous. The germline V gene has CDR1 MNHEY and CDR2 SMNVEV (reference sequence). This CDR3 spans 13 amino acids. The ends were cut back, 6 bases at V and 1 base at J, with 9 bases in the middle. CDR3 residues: CASSRLGNTEAFF. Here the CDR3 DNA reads TGTGCCAGCAGCCGCCTTGGGAACACTGAAGCTTTCTTT.

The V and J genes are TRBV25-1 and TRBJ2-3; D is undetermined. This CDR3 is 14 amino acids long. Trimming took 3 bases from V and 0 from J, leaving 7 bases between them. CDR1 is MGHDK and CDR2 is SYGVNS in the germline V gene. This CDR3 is CASSDTSSTDTQYF. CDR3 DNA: TGTGCCAGCAGTGATACGTCTAGCACAGATACGCAGTATTTT. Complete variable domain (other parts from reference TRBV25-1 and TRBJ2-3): EADIYQTPRYLVIGTGKKITLECSQTMGHDKMYWYQQDPGMELHLIHYSYGVNSTEKGDLSSESTVSRIRTEHFPLTLESARPSHTSQYLCASSDTSSTDTQYFGPGTRLTVL.